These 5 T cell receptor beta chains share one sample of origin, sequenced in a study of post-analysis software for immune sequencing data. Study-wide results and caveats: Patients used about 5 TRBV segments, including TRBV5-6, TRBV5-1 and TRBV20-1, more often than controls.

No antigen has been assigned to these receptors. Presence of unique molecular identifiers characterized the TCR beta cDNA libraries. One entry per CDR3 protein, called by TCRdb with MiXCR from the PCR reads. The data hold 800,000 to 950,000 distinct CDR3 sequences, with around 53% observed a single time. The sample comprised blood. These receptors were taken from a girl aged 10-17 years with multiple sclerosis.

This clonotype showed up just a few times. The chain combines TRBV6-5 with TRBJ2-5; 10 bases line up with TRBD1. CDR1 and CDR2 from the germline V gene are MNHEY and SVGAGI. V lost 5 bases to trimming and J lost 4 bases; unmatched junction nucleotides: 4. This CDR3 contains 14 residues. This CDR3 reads CASSPGQGGETQYF. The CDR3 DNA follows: TGTGCCAGCAGTCCTGGACAGGGGGGAGAGACCCAGTACTTC.

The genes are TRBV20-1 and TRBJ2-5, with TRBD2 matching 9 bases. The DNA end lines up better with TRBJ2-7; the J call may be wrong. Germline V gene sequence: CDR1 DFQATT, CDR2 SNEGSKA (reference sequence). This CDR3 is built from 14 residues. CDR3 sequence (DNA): TGCAGTGCTAGAGGTAGCGGGAGCTTTTTCGAGCAGTACTTC. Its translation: CSARGSGSFFEQYF.

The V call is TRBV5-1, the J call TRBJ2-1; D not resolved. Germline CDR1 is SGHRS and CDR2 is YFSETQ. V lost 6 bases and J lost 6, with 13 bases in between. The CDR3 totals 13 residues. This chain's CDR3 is CASKLGSVNEQFF. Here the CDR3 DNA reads TGCGCCAGCAAACTGGGGTCAGTCAATGAGCAGTTCTTC.

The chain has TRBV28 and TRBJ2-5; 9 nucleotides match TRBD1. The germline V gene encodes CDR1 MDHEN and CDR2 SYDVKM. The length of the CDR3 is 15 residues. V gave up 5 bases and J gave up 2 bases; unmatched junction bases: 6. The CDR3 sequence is CASSLNRGRQETQYF. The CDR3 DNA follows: TGTGCCAGCAGTCTAAACAGGGGGCGACAAGAGACCCAGTACTTC.

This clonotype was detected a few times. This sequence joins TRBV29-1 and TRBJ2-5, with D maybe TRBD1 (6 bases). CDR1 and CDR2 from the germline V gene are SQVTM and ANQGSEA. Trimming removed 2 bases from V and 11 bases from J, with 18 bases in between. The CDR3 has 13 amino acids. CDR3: CSVEQGGIFGQYF. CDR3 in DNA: TGCAGCGTTGAACAAGGGGGTATTTTCGGGCAGTACTTC.